This T cell receptor (beta chain) was identified in a study of cytomegalovirus exposure and HLA in healthy donors (dated by TCRdb to 2016 to 2017). For context, the study as a whole: An earlier analysis of some 600 of the donors reported about 260 Gb of sequence data and around 100 million unique TCR beta sequences obtained from about 200 million T cells. An earlier analysis of around 640 of the donors used high-throughput TCR beta sequencing to judge whether each TCR beta V gene segment behaved as functional or pseudogenic. The genetic ancestry cluster associated with self-reported Caucasian donors included over 80% of the 300 to 450 genotyped donors. Typing coverage varied by locus: roughly 620-640 donors for A, B, C, DRB1 and DQB1; 522 for DQA1; about 570 for DPA1; roughly 470 for DPB1. The study combined high-throughput TCR immunosequencing, statistical association of individual TCRs with disease status, and machine learning to predict cytomegalovirus infection status. Using immunosequencing, the study profiled T cell repertoires from 666 subjects and related those repertoires to cytomegalovirus serostatus. Across roughly 420 genotyped donors of the cohort, an average of roughly 250,000 unique TCR beta nucleotide sequences per donor were sequenced, and roughly 20% of those sequences were non-productive. The study aimed to test whether signatures of past pathogen exposure could be identified by cataloging public T cell receptors. To study patterns of TCR occurrence, a later analysis re-analyzed previously published TCR beta repertoires from 600 to 750 donors and added high-resolution HLA genotyping. Roughly 300 gigabases of sequencing data and 70 million to 95 million unique TCR sequences made up an early release that covered 500 to 700 HLA-typed donors. HLA typing included class I and class II loci at four-digit resolution. In the later analysis, no new phenotypic data were used to find candidate immune exposures; instead, reliance was placed on TCR beta sequences and their occurrence across donors. About five DR-DQ haplotypes were treated as single units for association and clustering because of strong linkage in the cohort. Every repertoire in the discovery cohort had been generated on one and the same sequencing platform. Donor age, sex, ethnicity and CMV serostatus were compiled alongside the repertoire data. Genome-wide SNP genotypes for about 60% of the roughly 700 donors were used in a later genetic analysis, which treated that subset as a discovery cohort. Besides the first cohort of more than 650 subjects, a separate validation cohort made up of 120 different subjects was used. General findings and caveats noted by the study authors: HLA typing was unavailable for some donors at each locus, so association tests used only the typed subset. According to the authors, the approach could potentially be generalized to other disease states and immunological phenotypes. The only immune exposure information available for the cohort was CMV serostatus. According to a later analysis, parvovirus B19, influenza, CMV and Epstein-Barr virus appeared linked to several top co-occurrence clusters. A cluster of highly shared sequence variants was judged likely to represent a technical artifact of the sequencing pipeline. Because counts were too low, some 17 rarely observed V segments, including chromosome 9 orphons, were left out of the earlier analysis of a few hundred of the donors. At a false discovery rate of 0.05, a later analysis linked fewer than 20,000 TCR beta sequences to specific HLA alleles. A later genetic analysis reported fewer N-insertions in productive TCRs among donors in an Asian-associated ancestry cluster than the roughly 690-donor mean. Compared with equally common non-associated chains, HLA-associated TCR beta chains in a later analysis were more clonally expanded and had lower generation probabilities. Three of the identified cytomegalovirus-associated TCR beta chains were confirmed in vitro to be specific for cytomegalovirus antigens. In a later analysis, most CMV-associated TCR beta chains were found to appear HLA-restricted, with HLA associations seemingly driven largely by CMV exposure. The classifier was reported to diagnose cytomegalovirus status with high specificity and sensitivity in both the original and validation cohorts. Some IMGT-functional V segments, including TRBV6-2 and TRBV6-3, could not be distinguished by the 87-base-pair reads and were therefore excluded. A later genetic analysis associated a missense DCLRE1C variant with V-gene and J-gene trimming of TCR beta chains, and an independent cohort replicated the association. A further reported finding was that TCR beta sequences accurately predicted the HLA-A and HLA-B alleles for most subjects in the first cohort. An earlier analysis of approximately 530 of the donors showed that most TCR beta V segments appeared in productive rearrangements either about 87% or about 30% of the time, which broadly matched IMGT annotations. In a later analysis, the rate of TCR association differed among HLA loci, with DRB1 alleles having the most associated TCRs and HLA-C alleles having the fewest. Roughly uniform sequencing depth across donors was assumed in presence/absence analyses, although this assumption may not hold. Most TCR sequences were seen in very few donors, while some public TCRs were found in many individuals. Linkage disequilibrium might explain the correlated functional status among segregating V segments, but an unknown experimental factor could not be excluded. The cohort was sequenced for TCR beta chains only, and without alpha or paired-chain data the features that could be detected were limited. A total of about 180 TCR beta chains were listed by the study as associated with cytomegalovirus. Assigning TCR associations to individual alleles was difficult when HLA alleles, especially DR and DQ, strongly co-occurred.

The cohort comprised fewer than 750 healthy bone marrow donors. At the time of sampling, every cohort member was nominally healthy, though immune exposures that went unrecorded were likely present. The donor tested CMV seropositive, placing the donor among the 289 seropositive members of the cohort. A peripheral blood sample was provided by each donor, and peripheral blood mononuclear cells were used for TCR beta sequencing. Genomic DNA extraction from the blood cell samples was performed with the Qiagen DNeasy Blood Extraction Kit. V is cut by 0 bases and J by 2 bases, and the space between the germline ends is 7 bases. The cysteine opens and the phenylalanine closes a CDR3 of 13 amino acids. The sequence is cut down to CDR3 DNA, 39 bases in frame from base 1. CDR1 and CDR2 (GTSNPN, SVGIG) derive from the germline V gene (reference sequence). As regards this clone: Which antigen it targets is not known. Per-base quality was not reported, and no clone a single base away is much larger than it.

Library preparation used the immunoSEQ multiplex PCR assay. For the multiplex PCR, a mixture combining 60 forward primers for TCR Vbeta segments and 13 reverse primers for TCR Jbeta segments was used. The CDR3 region of rearranged TCR beta genes was amplified from genomic DNA by a multiplex PCR assay. Amplified TCR beta libraries were sequenced as 87-base-pair reads on the Illumina HiSeq System. Per the authors' processing: A later analysis counted about 80 million unique TCR beta chains across the 500 to 850 repertoires, and around 9.9 million of these chains were shared by at least two donors. Raw reads were error-corrected and collapsed into unique sequences by a nearest-neighbor algorithm in which closely related sequences were merged to remove PCR and sequencing errors. CDR3 sequences were aligned to IMGT reference sequences to assign V, D and J gene segments. For a sequence to be retained, a match of at least six nucleotides was required to both a V gene segment and a J gene segment. A rearrangement counted as productive if the CDR3 had no stop codons and remained in frame with V and J, and every other rearrangement counted as non-productive. Following IMGT convention, CDR3 was defined as the stretch from the second conserved V-encoded cysteine up to the conserved J-encoded phenylalanine. The earlier analysis of approximately 500 of the donors excluded sequences that lacked an unambiguous match to a single V gene segment. An earlier analysis of fewer than 650 of the donors classified V segments as functional when productive rearrangements were above 56.7% and as segregating when the standard deviation between donors was above 5%. A statistical classification framework was built to diagnose cytomegalovirus status from the catalog of TCR beta chain sequences. In a later analysis, TCR nucleotide sequences were compared against IMGT/GENE-DB human TR gene sequences so that V and J genes could be assigned. Using the TCRdist pipeline, a later analysis assigned CDR3 sequences along with most-parsimonious VDJ recombination scenarios. In a later analysis, every TCR beta chain was defined by the combination of its CDR3 amino acid sequence and its V-gene family, and reads without a unique V-gene family were dropped. To address suspected cross-contamination and a sequencing artifact, a later analysis removed several hundred highly shared, low-generation-probability nucleotide sequences. In a later analysis, a clonal expansion index for each public chain was calculated from normalized within-repertoire ranks of inferred template counts. In a later analysis, generation probabilities were computed using a VDJ recombination model fitted to out-of-frame rearrangements, and the results were checked against IGoR. A later analysis scored TCR-TCR, TCR-HLA and TCR-CMV co-occurrence with hypergeometric tests, applying a repertoire-size bias correction to TCR pairs. A later analysis estimated false discovery rates by permuting HLA or CMV assignments 20 times. A later analysis grouped co-occurring TCRs with DBSCAN, adding TCRdist sequence similarity when clustering within HLA-allele-positive subsets. Repertoires with fewer than 30,000 or more than 120,000 public chains were left out of co-occurrence clustering, as were about five repertoires with anomalous nucleotide sharing. TCRdb holds this immuneACCESS table with in-frame rearrangements only. Some clones are missing; in checked studies, unresolved V genes explain under half, and the rest has no known cause. V and J calls and clone size are those listed in that table; D and trimming were worked out from the DNA. The sample table records over 150,000 clones; 79% of these occur just once. Of the sample, less than 8.5% is held by the ten largest clones.

Sample: PBMCs. Recombination connected TRBV30 to TRBJ1-2; the D gene is unclear. The source is a young man in good health and CMV-seropositive. The nucleotides read TGTGCCTGGAGTGTCACCCAGAACTATGGCTACACCTTC. It codes for CAWSVTQNYGYTF.